The 20 T cell receptor beta chains below come from one sample, sequenced in a study of cytomegalovirus exposure and HLA in healthy donors. Using immunoSEQ multiplex PCR, the repertoire was profiled, and TCRdb retains in-frame clones only, with some absent. Among some 63,000 clones listed, about 89% were seen once. Sequenced input: PBMCs. These receptors were collected from a woman in her late teens or twenties in good health and CMV-seronegative.

The rearrangement joins TRBV5-6 to TRBJ1-2; D is uncertain. This CDR3 has 18 residues. V was cut by 0 bases and J by 0 bases, with 18 bases left in between. Germline V lookup: CDR1 SGHDT, CDR2 YYEEEE. The CDR3 loop is CASSLALPGLRPNYGYTF. DNA for the CDR3: TGTGCCAGCAGCTTGGCCTTACCGGGTTTAAGGCCTAACTATGGCTACACCTTC.

The rearrangement uses TRBV5-4 and TRBJ2-1; TRBD2 matches 14 bases. Looked up from germline, CDR1 is SGHNT and CDR2 is YYREEE (reference sequence). The V segment lost 4 bases and the J segment 6 bases; nucleotides outside the gene matches: 9. The CDR3 spans 17 residues. CDR3 nucleotides: TGTGCCAGCAGCCGGACTAGCGGGGGGTCGGTGTCCAATGAGCAGTTCTTC. Residues: CASSRTSGGSVSNEQFF.

J is TRBJ1-5 and V is TRBV5-6; maybe TRBD1 (5 bases). The V end was cut by 1 base, the J end by 7 bases, with 15 bases between. The CDR3 sequence is 15 residues long. Germline V gene lookup returns CDR1 SGHDT and CDR2 YYEEEE. The CDR3 DNA reads TGTGCCAGCAGCTTGTTTGGGCCAGGGCGGCAGCCCCAGCATTTT. Amino acids: CASSLFGPGRQPQHF. Looking up the rest from reference TRBV5-6 and TRBJ1-5 gives the full variable domain: DAGVTQSPTHLIKTRGQQVTLRCSPKSGHDTVSWYQQALGQGPQFIFQYYEEEERQRGNFPDRFSGHQFPNYSSELNVNALLLGDSALYLCASSLFGPGRQPQHFGDGTRLSIL.

This chain connects TRBV11-2 to TRBJ1-5, with D possibly matching TRBD1 (5 bases). The CDR3 is made up of 15 amino acids. Germline V CDR1 and CDR2: SGHAT, FQNNGV. Trimming removed 5 bases from V and 0 bases from J, with 11 bases in between. CDR3 residues: CASSLQGHSNQPQHF. The CDR3 bases are TGTGCCAGCAGCCTCCAGGGTCATAGCAATCAGCCCCAGCATTTT.

The gene calls are TRBV6-5 and TRBJ1-3; D not resolved. Trimming stripped 2 bases from V and 1 base from J, with 12 bases between. In germline, CDR1 is MNHEY, CDR2 SVGAGI. CDR3 length: 16 residues. As DNA, the CDR3 is TGTGCCAGCAGTTACGACTTCGGGTTATCTGGAAACACCATATATTTT. Translation: CASSYDFGLSGNTIYF.

The genes are TRBV2 and TRBJ2-1; D may be TRBD2 (5 bases). This CDR3 spans 13 amino acids. CDR1 and CDR2 from the germline V gene are SNHLY and FYNNEI. Trimming took 3 bases from V and 8 from J, leaving 11 bases between them. This CDR3 reads CASSEGGYDEQFF. The CDR3, as DNA: TGTGCCAGCAGTGAGGGCGGGTACGATGAGCAGTTCTTC.

The CDR3 is CASSYNIRDRSYNEQFF. The CDR3 nucleotides are TGTGCCAGCAGCTATAACATCCGGGACAGATCCTACAATGAGCAGTTCTTC. V is TRBV28 and J is TRBJ2-1, with 7 bases identical to TRBD1. V shed 6 bases and J 1 base; nucleotides not matched to a gene: 12. Per germline, CDR1 MDHEN and CDR2 SYDVKM. CDR3 length: 17 amino acids.

This clone was picked up a small number of times. Other DNA sequences within the sample encode an identical CDR3. V and J are TRBV6-1 and TRBJ1-2; 8 nucleotides agree with TRBD1. CDR1 and CDR2 (germline): MNHNS, SASEGT. CDR3 length: 16 residues. J lost 4 bases, V lost 0 bases, and 7 bases had no gene match. The CDR3, as DNA: TGTGCCAGCAGTGAAGCGGGCCGGACAGGGACCTATGGCTACACCTTC. It is translated as CASSEAGRTGTYGYTF.

The chain combines TRBV11-2 with TRBJ2-3; TRBD1 aligns across 7 bases. J was trimmed by 5 bases and V by 4 bases; bases with no gene match: 9. The CDR3 runs 15 residues. Germline CDR1 is SGHAT and CDR2 is FQNNGV. As DNA, the CDR3 is TGTGCCAGCAGCTCGACAGGGACAGAACGAGATACGCAGTATTTT. This encodes CASSSTGTERDTQYF.

V usage is TRBV14 and J usage is TRBJ1-1; 9 nucleotides align to TRBD1. Trimming removed 6 bases from V and 4 bases from J; junction bases left unmatched: 9. There are 15 residues in the CDR3. Per germline, CDR1 SGHDN and CDR2 FVKESK. The CDR3 loop reads CASRGQGRRGTEAFF. CDR3 sequence (DNA): TGTGCCAGCAGAGGACAGGGGCGGAGGGGCACTGAAGCTTTCTTT.

The V call is TRBV28, the J call TRBJ1-5, with 9 bases aligning to TRBD1. V lost 3 bases to trimming and J lost 6 bases; unmatched junction nucleotides: 3. This CDR3 is 14 amino acids long. Germline V gene sequence: CDR1 MDHEN, CDR2 SYDVKM. CDR3 in amino acids: CASSFRQGGQPQHF. The CDR3 nucleotides read TGTGCCAGCAGTTTTCGACAGGGGGGTCAGCCCCAGCATTTT.

The rearrangement joins TRBV2 to TRBJ1-3, with a possible D match to TRBD1 (5 bases). V lost 0 bases and J 0 bases, leaving 24 bases between the germline ends. This CDR3 region has 21 residues. Germline V gives CDR1 SNHLY, CDR2 FYNNEI. Written as DNA, the CDR3 is TGTGCCAGCAGTGAAGCTCGGGCAGGGACTATGGGGGAGAGCTCTGGAAACACCATATATTTT. Translating gives CASSEARAGTMGESSGNTIYF.

This chain links TRBV7-9 with TRBJ1-5; 7 nucleotides align to TRBD1. The CDR3 runs to 14 residues. Germline lookup yields CDR1 SEHNR and CDR2 FQNEAQ (reference sequence). Germline trimming cut 5 bases from V and 3 bases from J; bases unmatched to any gene: 4. The DNA for the CDR3 is TGTGCCAGCAGCGCGGGACAGACCAATCAGCCCCAGCATTTT. It specifies CASSAGQTNQPQHF.

The chain combines TRBV28 with TRBJ2-1; 11 bases are a match to TRBD1. V lost 7 bases, J lost 4 bases, and 6 bases stayed unmatched. Germline values: CDR1 MDHEN, CDR2 SYDVKM. This CDR3 region has 15 residues. The CDR3: CASTLGDRGYNEQFF. CDR3 nucleotide sequence: TGTGCCAGCACTTTGGGGGACAGGGGGTACAATGAGCAGTTCTTC.

This chain uses TRBV6-6 with TRBJ2-7, with a possible D match to TRBD1 (7 bases). The CDR3 is 16 residues long. CDR1 and CDR2 (germline): MNHNY, SVGAGI (reference sequence). The ends were cut back, 2 bases at V and 5 bases at J, with 19 bases in the middle. CDR3 coding DNA: TGTGCCAGCAGTTACCCAGAGGCAGGGGGGCGCAACGAGCAGTACTTC. This codes for CASSYPEAGGRNEQYF.

The chain carries TRBV28 and TRBJ1-1; 7 bases align to TRBD1. V gave up 5 bases and J gave up 4 bases; unmatched junction bases: 4. The CDR3 runs 13 residues. Looked up from germline, CDR1 is MDHEN and CDR2 is SYDVKM. CDR3 residues: CASSQTGSTEAFF. DNA of the CDR3: TGTGCCAGCAGTCAGACAGGGAGCACTGAAGCTTTCTTT.

The chain employs TRBV5-8 and TRBJ1-5; possibly TRBD1 for D (5 bases). The germline CDR1 and CDR2 sequences are SGHTS and YDEGEE. The CDR3 covers 14 residues. The V gene lost 0 bases and the J gene lost 3 bases, with 7 bases spanning the gap. The CDR3 sequence is CASSLGQFNQPQHF. In DNA, the CDR3 is TGTGCCAGCAGCTTGGGACAGTTCAATCAGCCCCAGCATTTT.

This clone came up a few times. The chain employs TRBV5-4 and TRBJ2-7, with D perhaps TRBD1 (6 bases). The ends were cut back, 3 bases at V and 5 bases at J, with 12 bases in the middle. The germline V gene has CDR1 SGHNT and CDR2 YYREEE (reference sequence). The CDR3 is made up of 13 amino acids. The CDR3 sequence is CASSSQGIDEQYF. The CDR3 nucleotides are TGTGCCAGCAGCTCACAGGGAATCGACGAGCAGTACTTC.

The chain links TRBV4-1 to TRBJ2-1, with TRBD2 as a possible D gene (5 bases). The germline gives CDR1 MGHRA, CDR2 YSYEKL. The length of the CDR3 is 12 residues. Trimming shortened V by 6 bases and J by 6 bases, and 9 bases separated the two germline ends. CDR3 bases: TGCGCCAGCAGAACTACTAGCAATGAGCAGTTCTTC. It specifies CASRTTSNEQFF.

This clone was detected only once. The chain links TRBV28 to TRBJ2-2; 11 bases are a match to TRBD1. The CDR3 runs to 15 residues. CDR1 MDHEN and CDR2 SYDVKM come from the germline V gene. V lost 4 bases and J lost 4; bases outside the gene matches: 2. CDR3: CASSWTGGVTGELFF. The DNA of the CDR3 is TGTGCCAGCAGTTGGACAGGGGGCGTCACCGGGGAGCTGTTTTTT.